In its sample, the clone carrying this TCR beta chain was seen once. Clones were sequenced by immunoSEQ multiplex PCR, and TCRdb holds only the in-frame ones, with some missing. Of 350,000 to 500,000 clones listed, 70% to 90% are singletons. These data belong to a study of Ad26.COV2.S vaccination and SARS-CoV-2 variants. In the study overall: Doses of Ad26.COV2.S were injected into muscle once or twice, 56 days apart.

The treatment: about 20 received Ad26.COV2.S at low or high dose, single or two shots; about 5 received placebo; per-sample allocation not given. Day 63 following the first vaccine or placebo injection was when the samples were taken. Recruitment in Boston yielded a donor of adult age, 18-55 years. The CDR3 sequence is 12 residues long. Trimming removed 7 bases from V and 2 bases from J, with 6 bases in between. The V gene's germline CDR1 is LGHNT and CDR2 FRNRAP. This TCR was sampled from a person between 18 and 65 years old who received the Ad26.COV2.S COVID-19 vaccine or a placebo. The chain carries TRBV12-5 and TRBJ1-5; no clear D. The sample consisted of peripheral blood, taken in a trial of Ad26.COV2.S vaccine versus placebo. The CDR3 spells CASARGNQPQHF. The CDR3 DNA follows: TGTGCTAGTGCCCGGGGCAATCAGCCCCAGCATTTT.